The sequence of this T cell receptor (beta chain) was determined in a study of blood T cell repertoires in COVID-19. Study-wide context: T cells, B-cell-depleted T cells, or PBMCs supplied cDNA or gDNA.

Authors' data handling: Reference gene primer amplification in the assay estimated nucleated cell counts. The protocol was immunoSEQ multiplex PCR, while the TCRdb copy is restricted to in-frame clones and leaves out a portion. D and trimming were read from the DNA, whereas the V and J calls and clone size are those reported in that table. The sample comprises 200,000 to 250,000 clones, around three quarters of which are singletons, and approximately 6% rests with the top ten. V trimming: 7 bases; J trimming: 9 bases; junction bases outside the gene matches: 12. The V gene's germline CDR1 is ENHRY and CDR2 SYGVKD. The CDR3 consists of 14 residues.

The sequencing input was peripheral blood. The receptor was isolated from a woman aged 70-85 years with acute or convalescent COVID-19. V gene TRBV10-3 combines with J gene TRBJ2-1; TRBD2 matches 7 bases. This chain's CDR3 is CAITPGGAGSEQFF. In nucleotides, the CDR3 is TGTGCCATCACCCCTGGCGGAGCGGGAAGTGAGCAGTTCTTC.